The source of this T cell receptor (beta chain) is a study of T cell changes during pregnancy in multiple sclerosis (dated by TCRdb to about 2019). Regarding the research as a whole: The study looked at changes in the T cell repertoire across pregnancy in women with multiple sclerosis.

From its cysteine to its phenylalanine, the CDR3 spans 12 amino acids. The entry retains the CDR3 DNA only, 36 bases that are in frame from base 1. From the germline V gene, CDR1 is MDHEN and CDR2 is SYDVKM. V sheds 3 bases and J sheds 9 bases, leaving 9 bases between their ends. About this clone itself: Its antigen is still unknown. Base qualities are missing; no much larger clone stands one base away.

The library was prepared using the immunoSEQ multiplex PCR assay. The clones in this table, taken by TCRdb from immuneACCESS, are in-frame only. Not every clone is retained; where verified, under half of the shortfall comes from an unresolved V gene, and the cause of the rest is unknown. For this sample there are 80,000 or so clones; 92% appear just once. The leading ten clones occupy about 2.5% of the sample. Recombination joined TRBV28 with TRBJ2-1; TRBD2 could be the D gene, as 6 bases match. The input for sequencing was peripheral blood, taken before pregnancy. This sequence was found in a female donor with multiple sclerosis, enrolled in a pregnancy study. The CDR3 in this case is CASSLAGSEQFF. In nucleotide form, the sequence is TGTGCCAGCAGTTTGGCGGGATCTGAGCAGTTCTTC. Here the CDR3 is joined to the reference TRBV28 and TRBJ2-1 genes, and the full variable domain is: DVKVTQSSRYLVKRTGEKVFLECVQDMDHENMFWYRQDPGLGLRLIYFSYDVKMKEKGDIPEGYSVSREKKERFSLILESASTNQTSMYLCASSLAGSEQFFGPGTRLTVL.